This T cell receptor (beta chain) is drawn from a study of blood T cell repertoires in COVID-19 (dated by TCRdb to 2020 to 2021). Background for the entire study: Samples from collaborators originated in the United States, Italy and Spain and spanned both the acute and convalescent phases of COVID-19. The material from the prospective study consisted of cDNA or gDNA derived from T cells, B-cell-depleted T cells, or PBMCs. Deeply sampled blood TCRbeta repertoires from subjects exposed to, actively infected with, or recovered from COVID-19 were included in the dataset. A freely available public database, intended as a resource for researchers studying the immune response to SARS-CoV-2, is where the repertoires were released. The samples were drawn from two sources: the first 160 participants of the ongoing ImmuneRACE study, and approximately 1,300 subjects contributed by 6 global collaborators. A de-identified subject ID, COVID-19 status, age in years and sex were almost always included in the sample metadata. HLA class I and class II types, where available, came from metadata supplied by the sample provider rather than from assay-based typing. What the authors observed across the whole study: The amount of clinical and demographic metadata varied by source and participant and was provided uncurated.

Remarks on this clone: There is no known antigen for this receptor. There are no base qualities to consult, and no much larger clone falls within one base.

CDR1 and CDR2, looked up from the germline V gene (reference sequence), are GTSNPN and SVGIG. Trimming leaves V shorter by 8 bases and J shorter by 4 bases, with the junction holding 9 bases beyond the gene matches. The CDR3 sequence holds 13 residues, the cysteine and phenylalanine included. The sequence is cut down to CDR3 DNA, 39 bases in frame from base 1. Each collaborating institution followed its own protocols to collect whole blood in K2EDTA tubes. For TCRbeta analysis, collaborator samples were shipped as frozen whole blood, as isolated PBMCs, or as DNA extracted from either sample type. TCRbeta CDR3 regions were amplified from genomic DNA by means of the immunoSEQ Assay, a bias-controlled multiplex PCR. Per the original workflow: The number of nucleated cells in each sample was estimated from the amplification of reference gene primers within the assay. To quantify the absolute abundance of each unique TCRbeta CDR3 rearrangement, sequence reads were collapsed and filtered. For each sample, productive Simpson clonality was calculated as the square root of Simpson's diversity index over productive rearrangements. TCRdb limited this immuneACCESS table to in-frame rearrangements with V and J called. A share of clones is missing; checked studies link under half to unresolved V genes, and the rest is unexplained. V, J and clone size reflect that table, while D and trimming were determined from the DNA. The sample table records 97,000 or so clones; approximately 81% of these occur just once. About 4.3% of the sample is taken by the ten largest.

The chain was built from TRBV30 and TRBJ1-2, and TRBD1 matches 8 of the central bases. The origin of this receptor is a man aged 55 to 70 with acute or convalescent COVID-19. The sample was peripheral blood. The encoded CDR3 is CARRQGLSYGYTF. DNA sequence: TGTGCCCGACGACAGGGGTTGTCCTATGGCTACACCTTC.